The 15 T cell receptor beta chains reported below all come from one sample, sequenced in a study of a mutant IDH1 vaccine in newly diagnosed glioma. Sequencing was performed with immunoSEQ multiplex PCR; in TCRdb, only in-frame clones are kept and a portion is missing. In the table there are 110,000 or so clones, 90% of which are singletons. Time point indicated: week 11, during vaccination. It was 300 ug of mutant IDH1 20-mer peptide that made up each vaccine dose, given with topical imiquimod. These receptors' targets are unknown. Sequenced material: PBMCs, taken from a glioma patient whose treatment included an IDH1 peptide vaccine. These receptors were obtained from a woman aged 45-59 years with glioma.

The chain couples TRBV10-3 to TRBJ2-7; 10 nucleotides line up with TRBD2. From germline, CDR1 is ENHRY and CDR2 SYGVKD. After removal of 0 bases from V and 1 base from J, the junction contained 3 bases not matched to a gene. This CDR3 contains 16 residues. The CDR3 loop is CAISESQTSGSYEQYF. In nucleotides, the CDR3 is TGTGCCATCAGTGAGTCGCAGACTAGCGGGTCCTACGAGCAGTACTTC.

This clone showed up just a few times. The chain is built from TRBV5-1 and TRBJ1-4; D gene uncertain. The germline gives CDR1 SGHRS, CDR2 YFSETQ. The CDR3 spans 15 residues. Deletions cut 1 base from V and 4 bases from J, with 11 bases between. CDR3 nucleotide sequence: TGCGCCAGCAGCTTGTCGTCGGGGAATAATGAAAAACTGTTTTTT. This sequence encodes CASSLSSGNNEKLFF.

The V call is TRBV7-3, the J call TRBJ1-1; D is ambiguous. Trimming removed 5 bases from V and 8 bases from J, with 15 bases in between. CDR3 length: 13 amino acids. Per germline, CDR1 SGHTA and CDR2 FQGTGA. The CDR3 region has the DNA TGTGCCAGCAGCGCCAGAAGGACGGGCGAAGCTTTCTTT. Its protein is CASSARRTGEAFF.

Only one count was recorded for this clone. This chain uses TRBV13 with TRBJ2-1; 8 nucleotides agree with TRBD2. Germline CDR1 PRHDT, CDR2 FYEKMQ (reference sequence). There are 17 residues in the CDR3. V lost 3 bases and J lost 8; bases outside the gene matches: 15. The CDR3 region has the DNA TGTGCCAGCAGCTTTTGGGGACTAGGTGGGAGGGACTATGAGCAGTTCTTC. Encoded protein: CASSFWGLGGRDYEQFF.

The CDR3: CASSGGGQPQHF. The CDR3 DNA reads as TGTGCCAGCTCAGGGGGCGGTCAGCCCCAGCATTTT. This chain joins TRBV18 and TRBJ1-5, with D perhaps matching TRBD1 (6 bases). The CDR3 length is 12 residues. CDR1 is KGHSH and CDR2 is LQKENI in the germline V gene. The V end was cut by 5 bases, the J end by 6 bases, with 8 bases between.

V usage is TRBV7-9 and J usage is TRBJ2-3, with D perhaps TRBD2 (5 bases). CDR1 is SEHNR, CDR2 FQNEAQ, per germline (reference sequence). CDR3 size: 14 residues. Trimming removed 5 bases from V and 0 bases from J, with 9 bases in between. Written as DNA, the CDR3 is TGTGCCAGCAGCCCACCGGGGAGCACAGATACGCAGTATTTT. Its protein is CASSPPGSTDTQYF.

This clone has only a few counts. V usage is TRBV28 and J usage is TRBJ1-1, with D maybe TRBD1 (5 bases). The CDR3 runs 14 residues. Trimming removed 10 bases from V and 0 bases from J, with 15 bases in between. Germline-derived CDR1 and CDR2 are MDHEN and SYDVKM. CDR3: CATTVGDVNTEAFF. For the CDR3, the DNA is TGTGCCACCACCGTTGGGGACGTGAACACTGAAGCTTTCTTT.

The chain carries TRBV2 and TRBJ1-5, with TRBD1 matching 9 bases. This CDR3 is 13 amino acids long. CDR1 and CDR2 from the germline V gene are SNHLY and FYNNEI. V gave up 9 bases and J gave up 4 bases; unmatched junction bases: 4. DNA of the CDR3: TGTGCCAGTGAAGGGACAGGGAATCAGCCCCAGCATTTT. It codes for CASEGTGNQPQHF.

The chain carries TRBV5-8 and TRBJ2-2; the D gene is possibly TRBD2 (6 bases). Germline V CDR1 and CDR2: SGHTS, YDEGEE. CDR3 size: 16 residues. V lost 0 bases and J 6 bases, leaving 15 bases between the germline ends. The CDR3 region is CASSLGHREWPGELFF. The CDR3 DNA reads TGTGCCAGCAGCTTGGGTCATCGGGAGTGGCCCGGGGAGCTGTTTTTT.

The J gene is TRBJ2-1, the V gene TRBV19, with 7 bases identical to TRBD1. This CDR3 has 16 residues. Germline V gene lookup returns CDR1 LNHDA and CDR2 SQIVND (reference sequence). Unmatched junction bases numbered 14, after V lost 3 bases and J lost 9 bases. CDR3 in amino acids: CASSIRTGYPSSEQFF. CDR3 bases: TGTGCCAGTAGTATCCGGACAGGCTATCCGAGTAGTGAGCAGTTCTTC.

The chain carries TRBV2 and TRBJ2-7; 7 nucleotides line up with TRBD2. This CDR3 comprises 15 residues. Trimming cost V 2 bases and J 0 bases; bases outside gene matches: 4. Germline CDR1 SNHLY, CDR2 FYNNEI. The CDR3 is CASSESGVLSYEQYF. The CDR3, as DNA: TGTGCCAGCAGTGAAAGCGGGGTCCTCTCCTACGAGCAGTACTTC.

A few counts support this clone. The rearrangement links TRBV7-8 to TRBJ2-7; maybe TRBD1 (5 bases). Germline V CDR1 and CDR2: SGHVS, FQNEAQ. V was clipped by 5 bases and J by 6 bases, with 14 bases between them. The CDR3 sequence is 13 residues long. The CDR3 spells CASSKGEGVEQYF. The CDR3 DNA sequence: TGTGCCAGCAGCAAAGGGGAAGGGGTCGAGCAGTACTTC.

The V gene is TRBV19, the J gene TRBJ2-1, with TRBD2 matching 14 bases. Germline CDR1 and CDR2: LNHDA and SQIVND (reference sequence). The CDR3 sequence is 18 residues long. J was trimmed by 4 bases and V by 5 bases; bases with no gene match: 10. CDR3 loop: CASSPGTSGRGVYNEQFF. The CDR3 coding sequence is TGTGCCAGTAGTCCTGGGACTAGCGGGAGAGGGGTATACAATGAGCAGTTCTTC.

V and J are TRBV28 and TRBJ2-7; weak D call: TRBD1 (5 bases). Germline loops: CDR1 MDHEN, CDR2 SYDVKM. This CDR3 is 14 amino acids long. Trimming left V 5 bases short and J 1 base short, with 12 bases between. Here the CDR3 reads CASSPPRVSYEQYF. In DNA form, the CDR3 reads TGTGCCAGCAGTCCGCCCAGGGTTTCCTACGAGCAGTACTTC. Filled out from reference TRBV28 and TRBJ2-7, the complete variable domain reads DVKVTQSSRYLVKRTGEKVFLECVQDMDHENMFWYRQDPGLGLRLIYFSYDVKMKEKGDIPEGYSVSREKKERFSLILESASTNQTSMYLCASSPPRVSYEQYFGPGTRLTVT.

In nucleotides, the CDR3 is TGTGCCAGCAGCTTCACAGGACCTAGCAATCAGCCCCAGCATTTT. Translation: CASSFTGPSNQPQHF. The genes are TRBV5-6 and TRBJ1-5; possible D gene TRBD1, 5 bases. This CDR3 has 15 amino acids. CDR1 is SGHDT and CDR2 is YYEEEE in the germline V gene. V dropped 2 bases and J dropped 0 bases, with 9 bases sitting between them.